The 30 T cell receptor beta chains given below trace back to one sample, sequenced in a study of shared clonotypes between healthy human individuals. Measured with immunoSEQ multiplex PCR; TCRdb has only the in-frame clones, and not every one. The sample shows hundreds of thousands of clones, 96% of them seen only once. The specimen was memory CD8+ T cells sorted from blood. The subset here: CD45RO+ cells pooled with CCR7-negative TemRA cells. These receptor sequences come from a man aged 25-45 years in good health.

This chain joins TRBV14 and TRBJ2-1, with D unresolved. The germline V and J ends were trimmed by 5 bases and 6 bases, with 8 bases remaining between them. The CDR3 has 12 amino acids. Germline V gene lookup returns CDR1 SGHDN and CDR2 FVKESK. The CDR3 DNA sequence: TGTGCCAGCAGCAAGATCCGCAATGAGCAGTTCTTC. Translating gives CASSKIRNEQFF. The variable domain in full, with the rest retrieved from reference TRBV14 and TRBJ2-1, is EAGVTQFPSHSVIEKGQTVTLRCDPISGHDNLYWYRRVMGKEIKFLLHFVKESKQDESGMPNNRFLAERTGGTYSTLKVQPAELEDSGVYFCASSKIRNEQFFGPGTRLTVL.

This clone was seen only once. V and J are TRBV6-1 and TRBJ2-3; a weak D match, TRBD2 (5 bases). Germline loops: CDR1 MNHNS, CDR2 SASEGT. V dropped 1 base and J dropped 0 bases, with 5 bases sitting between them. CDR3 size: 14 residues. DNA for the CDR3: TGTGCCAGCAGTGAAGGGACTAGCACAGATACGCAGTATTTT. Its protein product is CASSEGTSTDTQYF.

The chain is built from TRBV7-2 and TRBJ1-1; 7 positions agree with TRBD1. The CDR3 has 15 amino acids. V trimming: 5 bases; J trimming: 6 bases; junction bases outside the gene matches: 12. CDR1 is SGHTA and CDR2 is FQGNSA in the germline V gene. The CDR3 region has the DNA TGTGCCAGCAGCCCCCGGGACAGTGTTGAGGCTGAAGCTTTCTTT. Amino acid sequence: CASSPRDSVEAEAFF.

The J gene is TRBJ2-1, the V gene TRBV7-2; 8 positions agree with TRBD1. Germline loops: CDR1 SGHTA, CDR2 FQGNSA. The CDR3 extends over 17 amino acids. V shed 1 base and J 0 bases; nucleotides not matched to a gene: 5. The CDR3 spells CASSLVRGHSSYNEQFF. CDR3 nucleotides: TGTGCCAGCAGCTTAGTCAGGGGGCATAGCTCCTACAATGAGCAGTTCTTC.

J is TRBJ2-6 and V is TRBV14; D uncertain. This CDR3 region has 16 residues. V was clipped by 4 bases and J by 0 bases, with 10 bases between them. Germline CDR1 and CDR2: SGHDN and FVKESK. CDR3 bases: TGTGCCAGCAGCCCAGTTCTGAGCTCTGGGGCCAACGTCCTGACTTTC. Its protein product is CASSPVLSSGANVLTF.

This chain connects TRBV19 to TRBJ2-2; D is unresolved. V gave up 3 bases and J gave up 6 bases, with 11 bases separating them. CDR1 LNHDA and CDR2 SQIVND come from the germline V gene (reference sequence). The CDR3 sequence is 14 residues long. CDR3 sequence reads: CASSIGKLAGELFF. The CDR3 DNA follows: TGTGCCAGTAGTATTGGGAAGTTGGCCGGGGAGCTGTTTTTT.

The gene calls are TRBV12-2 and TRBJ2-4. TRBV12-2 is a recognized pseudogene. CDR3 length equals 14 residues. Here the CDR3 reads CASRVPGAKNIQYF. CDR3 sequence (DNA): TGTGCAAGTCGGGTACCGGGCGCCAAAAACATTCAGTACTTC.

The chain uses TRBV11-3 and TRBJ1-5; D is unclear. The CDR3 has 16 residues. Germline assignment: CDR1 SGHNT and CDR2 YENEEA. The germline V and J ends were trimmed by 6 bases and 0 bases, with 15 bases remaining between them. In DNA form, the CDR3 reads TGTGCCAGCAGAGCAGACATTCTGTATAGCAATCAGCCCCAGCATTTT. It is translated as CASRADILYSNQPQHF.

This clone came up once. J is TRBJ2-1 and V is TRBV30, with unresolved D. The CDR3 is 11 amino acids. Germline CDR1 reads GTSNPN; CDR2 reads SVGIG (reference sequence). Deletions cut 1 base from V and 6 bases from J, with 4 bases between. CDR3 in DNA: TGTGCCTGGAGTGAAATCAATGAGCAGTTCTTC. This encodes CAWSEINEQFF.

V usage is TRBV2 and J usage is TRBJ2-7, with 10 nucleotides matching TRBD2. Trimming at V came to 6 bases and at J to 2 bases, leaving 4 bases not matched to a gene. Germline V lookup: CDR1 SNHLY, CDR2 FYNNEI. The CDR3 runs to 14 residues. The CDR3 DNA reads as TGTGCCAGCAGACAGACTAGCGGGCCCTACGAGCAGTACTTC. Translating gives CASRQTSGPYEQYF.

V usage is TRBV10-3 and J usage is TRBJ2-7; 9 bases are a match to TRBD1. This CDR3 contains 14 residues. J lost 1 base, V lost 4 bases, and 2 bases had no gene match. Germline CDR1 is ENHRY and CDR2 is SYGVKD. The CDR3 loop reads CAISGGQGSYEQYF. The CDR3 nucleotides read TGTGCCATCAGTGGGGGACAGGGATCCTACGAGCAGTACTTC.

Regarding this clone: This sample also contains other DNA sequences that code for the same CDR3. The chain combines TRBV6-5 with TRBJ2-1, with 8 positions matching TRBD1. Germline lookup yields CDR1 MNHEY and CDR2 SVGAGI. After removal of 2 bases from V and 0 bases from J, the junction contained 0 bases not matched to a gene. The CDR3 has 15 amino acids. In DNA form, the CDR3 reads TGTGCCAGCAGTTACGGGACAGGCTCCTACAATGAGCAGTTCTTC. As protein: CASSYGTGSYNEQFF.

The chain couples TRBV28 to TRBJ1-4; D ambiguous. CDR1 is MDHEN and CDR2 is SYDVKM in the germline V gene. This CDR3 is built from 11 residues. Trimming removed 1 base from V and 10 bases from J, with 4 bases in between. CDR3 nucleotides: TGTGCCAGCAGTTTATTCGGAAAACTGTTTTTT. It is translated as CASSLFGKLFF. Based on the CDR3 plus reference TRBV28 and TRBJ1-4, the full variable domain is DVKVTQSSRYLVKRTGEKVFLECVQDMDHENMFWYRQDPGLGLRLIYFSYDVKMKEKGDIPEGYSVSREKKERFSLILESASTNQTSMYLCASSLFGKLFFGSGTQLSVL.

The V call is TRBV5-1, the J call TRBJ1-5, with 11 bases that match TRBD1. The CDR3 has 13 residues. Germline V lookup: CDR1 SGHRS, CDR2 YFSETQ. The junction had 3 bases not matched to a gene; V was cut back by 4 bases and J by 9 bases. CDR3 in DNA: TGCGCCAGCAGCCTCGGGACAGGGGGGCCCCAGCATTTT. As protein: CASSLGTGGPQHF.

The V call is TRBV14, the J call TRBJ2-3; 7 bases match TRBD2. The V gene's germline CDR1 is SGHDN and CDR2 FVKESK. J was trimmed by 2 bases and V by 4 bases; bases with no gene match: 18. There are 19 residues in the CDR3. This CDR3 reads CASSLTSTSWIPNTDTQYF. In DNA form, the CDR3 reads TGTGCCAGCAGCCTGACATCGACTAGCTGGATCCCAAACACAGATACGCAGTATTTT.

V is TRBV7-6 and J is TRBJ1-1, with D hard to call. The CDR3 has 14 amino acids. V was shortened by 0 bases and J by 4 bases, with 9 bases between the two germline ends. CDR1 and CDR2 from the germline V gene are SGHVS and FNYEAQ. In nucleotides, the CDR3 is TGTGCCAGCAGCTTAGCCTCTGGGAGCACTGAAGCTTTCTTT. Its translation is CASSLASGSTEAFF.

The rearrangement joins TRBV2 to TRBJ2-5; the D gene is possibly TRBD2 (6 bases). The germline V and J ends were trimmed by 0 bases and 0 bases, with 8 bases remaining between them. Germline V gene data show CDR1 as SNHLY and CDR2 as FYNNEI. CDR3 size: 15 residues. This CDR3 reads CASSEARLDQETQYF. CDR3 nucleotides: TGTGCCAGCAGTGAAGCCAGACTAGACCAAGAGACCCAGTACTTC.

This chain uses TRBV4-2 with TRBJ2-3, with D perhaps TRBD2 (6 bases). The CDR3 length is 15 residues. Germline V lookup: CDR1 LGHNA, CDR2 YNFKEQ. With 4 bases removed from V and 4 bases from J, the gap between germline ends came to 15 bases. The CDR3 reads CASSPHGGASDTQYF. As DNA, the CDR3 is TGTGCCAGCAGCCCCCACGGCGGGGCTTCAGATACGCAGTATTTT.

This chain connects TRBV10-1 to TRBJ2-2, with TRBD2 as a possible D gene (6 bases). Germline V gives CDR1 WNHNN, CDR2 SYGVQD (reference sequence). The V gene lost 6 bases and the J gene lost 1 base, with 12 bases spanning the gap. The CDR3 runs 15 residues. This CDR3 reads CASSRRRGNTGELFF. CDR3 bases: TGCGCCAGCAGCCGTCGGAGGGGGAACACCGGGGAGCTGTTTTTT.

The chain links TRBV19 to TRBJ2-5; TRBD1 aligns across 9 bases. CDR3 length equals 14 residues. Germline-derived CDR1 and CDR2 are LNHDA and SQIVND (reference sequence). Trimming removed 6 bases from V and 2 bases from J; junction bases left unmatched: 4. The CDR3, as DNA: TGTGCCAGTAGGGACAGGGGTACACAAGAGACCCAGTACTTC. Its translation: CASRDRGTQETQYF.

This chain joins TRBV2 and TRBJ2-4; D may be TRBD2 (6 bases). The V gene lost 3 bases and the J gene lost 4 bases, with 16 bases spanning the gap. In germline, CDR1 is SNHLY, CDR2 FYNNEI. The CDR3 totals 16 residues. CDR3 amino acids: CASSDGYGREKNIQYF. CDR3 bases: TGTGCCAGCAGTGACGGGTACGGGAGAGAGAAAAACATTCAGTACTTC.

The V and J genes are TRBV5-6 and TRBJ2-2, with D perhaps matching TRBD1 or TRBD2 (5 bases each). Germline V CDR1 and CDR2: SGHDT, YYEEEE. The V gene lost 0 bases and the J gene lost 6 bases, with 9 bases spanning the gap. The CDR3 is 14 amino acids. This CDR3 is CASSLARGAGELFF. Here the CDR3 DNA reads TGTGCCAGCAGCTTGGCCCGAGGGGCCGGGGAGCTGTTTTTT.

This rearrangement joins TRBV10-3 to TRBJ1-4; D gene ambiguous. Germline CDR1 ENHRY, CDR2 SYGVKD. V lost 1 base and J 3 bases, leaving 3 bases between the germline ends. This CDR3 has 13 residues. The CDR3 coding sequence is TGTGCCATCAGTGAGTTGTCTAATGAAAAACTGTTTTTT. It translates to CAISELSNEKLFF.

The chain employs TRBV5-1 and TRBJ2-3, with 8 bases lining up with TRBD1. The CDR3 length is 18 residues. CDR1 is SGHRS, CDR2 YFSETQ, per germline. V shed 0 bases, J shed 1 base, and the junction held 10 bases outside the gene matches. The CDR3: CASSLVGQGARGTDTQYF. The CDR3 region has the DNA TGCGCCAGCAGCTTGGTTGGGCAGGGGGCGCGCGGCACAGATACGCAGTATTTT.

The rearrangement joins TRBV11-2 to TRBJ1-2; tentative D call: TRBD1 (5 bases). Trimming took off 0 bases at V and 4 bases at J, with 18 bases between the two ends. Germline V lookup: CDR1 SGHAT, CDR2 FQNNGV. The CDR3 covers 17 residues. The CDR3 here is CASSLDPAPTGSYGYTF. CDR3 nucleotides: TGTGCCAGCAGCTTAGACCCGGCCCCAACAGGTTCCTATGGCTACACCTTC.

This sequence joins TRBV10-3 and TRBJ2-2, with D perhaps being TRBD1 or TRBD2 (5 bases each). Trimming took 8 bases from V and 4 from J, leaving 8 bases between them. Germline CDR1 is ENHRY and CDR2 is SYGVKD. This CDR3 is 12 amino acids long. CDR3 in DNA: TGTGCCATCCGGGGACCCACCGGGGAGCTGTTTTTT. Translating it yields CAIRGPTGELFF.

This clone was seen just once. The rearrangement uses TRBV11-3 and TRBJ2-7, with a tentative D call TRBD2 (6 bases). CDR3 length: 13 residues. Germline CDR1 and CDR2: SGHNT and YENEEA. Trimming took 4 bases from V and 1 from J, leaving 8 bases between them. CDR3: CASSSRGSYEQYF. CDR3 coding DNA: TGTGCCAGCAGCTCCCGGGGGTCCTACGAGCAGTACTTC.

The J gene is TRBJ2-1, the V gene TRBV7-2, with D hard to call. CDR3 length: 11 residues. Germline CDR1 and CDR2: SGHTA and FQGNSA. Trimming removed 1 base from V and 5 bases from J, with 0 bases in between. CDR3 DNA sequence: TGTGCCAGCAGCTTAGACAATGAGCAGTTCTTC. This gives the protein CASSLDNEQFF.

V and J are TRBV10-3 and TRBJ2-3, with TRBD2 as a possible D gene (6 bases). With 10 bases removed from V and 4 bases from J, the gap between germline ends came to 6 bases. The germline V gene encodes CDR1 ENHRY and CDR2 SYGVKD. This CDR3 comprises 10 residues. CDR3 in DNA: TGTGCCAGACTAGCAGATACGCAGTATTTT. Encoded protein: CARLADTQYF.

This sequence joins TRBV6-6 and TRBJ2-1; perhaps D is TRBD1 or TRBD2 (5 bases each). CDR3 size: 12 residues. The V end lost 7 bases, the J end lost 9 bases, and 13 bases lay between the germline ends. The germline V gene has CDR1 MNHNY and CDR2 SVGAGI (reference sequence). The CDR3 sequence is CASINLGGEQFF. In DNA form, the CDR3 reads TGTGCCAGCATCAACCTTGGGGGTGAGCAGTTCTTC.